Presented here are 16 T cell receptor beta chains from one specimen sequenced in a study of T cells in Graves' hyperthyroidism and ophthalmopathy. Authors of the study amplified TCR beta CDR3 regions from RNA transcripts. First-round RT-PCR with HTBI primers amplified the TCR CDR3 region. MiXCR, applied by TCRdb to the multiplex PCR reads, yields one record per CDR3 protein. The sample lists about 400,000 distinct CDR3 sequences, under 15% seen once, with less than 15% in the top ten. The sequenced sample consisted of blood. Receptors originate from a man aged 18-30 years with Graves' ophthalmopathy.

This clonotype was counted a few times. The V gene is TRBV19, the J gene TRBJ2-3; tentatively, D is TRBD2 (7 bases). V lost 3 bases and J lost 4, with 14 bases in between. Looked up from germline, CDR1 is LNHDA and CDR2 is SQIVND (reference sequence). The CDR3 contains 15 residues. DNA of the CDR3: TGTGCCAGTAGTATTTCGGGGGGCCGCGCAGATACGCAGTATTTT. This encodes CASSISGGRADTQYF.

This clonotype has a count of ten or more. The chain is built from TRBV3-1 and TRBJ1-1, with 8 bases identical to TRBD1. This CDR3 is 13 amino acids long. Per the germline V gene, CDR1 is LGHDT and CDR2 is YNNKEL (reference sequence). The V gene end was trimmed by 3 bases and the J gene end by 5 bases; junction bases not matched to a gene: 2. The CDR3 region has the DNA TGTGCCAGCAGCCACCAGGGGGCGACTGAAGCTTTCTTT. Its translation is CASSHQGATEAFF.

This clonotype has a count of ten or more. J is TRBJ2-7 and V is TRBV7-2; tentatively, D is TRBD1 or TRBD2 (5 bases each). CDR3 length equals 15 residues. Trimming pared 1 base from V and 2 bases from J, leaving 12 bases between. Looked up from germline, CDR1 is SGHTA and CDR2 is FQGNSA. The CDR3 sequence is CASSLGGTKTYEQYF. CDR3 DNA: TGTGCCAGCAGCTTAGGAGGGACCAAGACCTACGAGCAGTACTTC.

At least ten counts were recorded for this clonotype. This chain uses TRBV7-2 with TRBJ2-1; D is unclear. V lost 1 base, J lost 8 bases, and 12 bases lay in between. The CDR3 is 14 residues long. The germline V gene encodes CDR1 SGHTA and CDR2 FQGNSA. CDR3 protein: CASSLGFTYDEQFF. The DNA of the CDR3 is TGTGCCAGCAGCTTAGGTTTCACGTACGATGAGCAGTTCTTC.

This clonotype was recorded at least ten times. The chain is built from TRBV30 and TRBJ1-5, with TRBD1 as a possible D gene (6 bases). The CDR3 consists of 14 residues. Germline CDR1 is GTSNPN and CDR2 is SVGIG (reference sequence). V was cut by 3 bases and J by 1 base, with 10 bases left in between. The CDR3 DNA is TGTGCCTGGAGCGGAGGGGGGAGCAATCAGCCCCAGCATTTT. Its protein product is CAWSGGGSNQPQHF. The complete variable domain, with remaining parts taken from reference TRBV30 and TRBJ1-5, reads SQTIHQWPATLVQPVGSPLSLECTVEGTSNPNLYWYRQAAGRGLQLLFYSVGIGQISSEVPQNLSASRPQDRQFILSSKKLLLSDSGFYLCAWSGGGSNQPQHFGDGTRLSIL.

This clonotype was counted a few times. The chain has TRBV4-1 and TRBJ2-5, with D unclear. The ends were cut back, 4 bases at V and 2 bases at J, with 11 bases in the middle. The germline CDR1 and CDR2 sequences are MGHRA and YSYEKL. The CDR3 contains 14 residues. The CDR3 protein is CASSPGRSQETQYF. The CDR3 bases are TGCGCCAGCAGCCCAGGTCGAAGTCAAGAGACCCAGTACTTC.

At least ten counts were recorded for this clonotype. The chain joins TRBV24-1 to TRBJ2-3, with 9 bases fitting TRBD1. Germline lookup yields CDR1 KGHDR and CDR2 SFDVKD. V gave up 4 bases and J gave up 4 bases; unmatched junction bases: 8. The CDR3 covers 16 residues. CDR3 region: CATSDHDRDRADTQYF. DNA of the CDR3: TGTGCCACCAGTGACCACGACCGGGACAGGGCAGATACGCAGTATTTT.

This clonotype was seen many times. This chain joins TRBV10-3 and TRBJ2-7, with 8 bases identical to TRBD2. V lost 7 bases and J lost 3; bases outside the gene matches: 5. This CDR3 has 13 amino acids. Germline V gene sequence: CDR1 ENHRY, CDR2 SYGVKD. The CDR3 here is CAIKRENGYEQYF. In DNA, the CDR3 is TGTGCCATCAAGCGGGAGAATGGCTACGAGCAGTACTTC.

This clonotype came up many times. The chain carries TRBV20-1 and TRBJ2-1; either TRBD1 or TRBD2 may fit D (5 bases each). CDR1 and CDR2 from the germline V gene are DFQATT and SNEGSKA (reference sequence). V lost 0 bases to trimming and J lost 9 bases, with 12 bases between them. CDR3 length: 13 residues. Written as DNA, the CDR3 is TGCAGTGCTAGAGACGGGACCCCTTTTGAGCAGTTCTTC. Its protein product is CSARDGTPFEQFF.

This clonotype was found many times. The V and J genes are TRBV3-1 and TRBJ2-2, with 8 nucleotides matching TRBD1. This CDR3 is 16 amino acids long. With 0 bases clipped from V and 3 bases from J, the junction kept 3 bases outside the gene matches. Looked up from germline, CDR1 is LGHDT and CDR2 is YNNKEL (reference sequence). The CDR3 region is CASSQESDRDTGELFF. The CDR3 coding sequence is TGTGCCAGCAGCCAAGAGTCGGACAGGGACACCGGGGAGCTGTTTTTT.

The J gene is TRBJ2-1, the V gene TRBV4-3; D is undetermined. CDR3 length: 15 residues. V was pared by 0 bases and J by 9 bases, with 15 bases between. Germline V CDR1 and CDR2: LGHNA, YSLEER. The CDR3 is CASSQDPASASEQFF. Here the CDR3 DNA reads TGCGCCAGCAGCCAAGATCCGGCCTCAGCGAGTGAGCAGTTCTTC.

Ten or more counts support this clonotype. CDR3 sequence reads: CASSAQGYSNQPQHF. The CDR3 nucleotides are TGTGCCAGCAGTGCGCAGGGTTATAGCAATCAGCCCCAGCATTTT. The chain carries TRBV28 and TRBJ1-5, with D perhaps TRBD1 (5 bases). The CDR3 consists of 15 residues. Germline V gives CDR1 MDHEN, CDR2 SYDVKM. Between the trimmed V and J ends, which lost 5 bases and 0 bases, there was a span of 11 bases.

A note on this clonotype: This may arise from a read error, as a much more abundant clone is one base away. The chain is built from TRBV27 and TRBJ2-1, with 7 bases identical to TRBD2. The J call may be incorrect, as the DNA end agrees better with TRBJ2-7. There are 16 residues in the CDR3. Germline CDR1 reads MNHEY; CDR2 reads SMNVEV (reference sequence). CDR3 protein: CASSSLAKSSYNEQYF. CDR3 DNA: TGTGCCAGCAGTTCACTAGCGAAGAGCTCCTACAATGAGCAGTACTTC.

This clonotype was seen ten or more times. The gene calls are TRBV11-2 and TRBJ2-1, with 9 bases identical to TRBD1. V shed 0 bases and J 4 bases; nucleotides not matched to a gene: 13. Germline loops: CDR1 SGHAT, CDR2 FQNNGV. The CDR3 covers 19 residues. The CDR3 protein is CASSLDGPLTGGLYNEQFF. As DNA, the CDR3 is TGTGCCAGCAGCTTAGATGGGCCCTTGACAGGGGGATTATACAATGAGCAGTTCTTC. The whole variable domain, filled in from reference TRBV11-2 and TRBJ2-1, reads EAGVAQSPRYKIIEKRQSVAFWCNPISGHATLYWYQQILGQGPKLLIQFQNNGVVDDSQLPKDRFSAERLKGVDSTLKIQPAKLEDSAVYLCASSLDGPLTGGLYNEQFFGPGTRLTVL.

The chain combines TRBV10-3 with TRBJ1-3; D gene ambiguous. This CDR3 contains 14 residues. The V gene's germline CDR1 is ENHRY and CDR2 SYGVKD. Trimming shortened V by 4 bases and J by 0 bases, and 7 bases separated the two germline ends. The CDR3 here is CAISAGDSGNTIYF. CDR3 DNA: TGTGCCATCAGTGCTGGGGACTCTGGAAACACCATATATTTT.

This clonotype was found a few times. This rearrangement joins TRBV12-3 or TRBV12-4 to TRBJ2-1; no firm D call. V lost 6 bases, J lost 0 bases, and 15 bases lay in between. CDR3 size: 16 residues. The CDR3 region is CASSPVRYSSYNEQFF. The DNA for the CDR3 is TGTGCCAGCAGCCCTGTCAGGTACAGCTCCTACAATGAGCAGTTCTTC.